This is a list of T cell receptor beta chains from one sample in a study of T cells in Graves' hyperthyroidism and ophthalmopathy. TCRdb ran MiXCR on the multiplex PCR reads and lists one entry per CDR3 protein. The table lists roughly 360,000 distinct CDR3 sequences, about 13% of them singletons. The sample was blood. The receptors stem from a man younger than 45 with Graves' hyperthyroidism that later progressed to Graves' ophthalmopathy. Each CDR3 is given with its conserved first and last residue. The order of the fields is clone size, J gene, V gene, D gene, CDR3 DNA, CDR3 protein. D genes are given only for firm matches. A clone size is listed for some rows: how often the clone was seen (once, few, many), or a class if it is expanded.

size: .; J: TRBJ2-7; V: TRBV20-1; D: .; DNA: TGCAGTGCTAGGGGACCCTCCTACGAGCAGTACTTC; CDR3: CSARGPSYEQYF
size: many; J: TRBJ2-2; V: TRBV13; D: TRBD2; DNA: TGTGCCAGCAGCTTGGAGCGGGGGCCTAACACCGGGGAGCTGTTTTTT; CDR3: CASSLERGPNTGELFF
size: .; J: TRBJ1-1; V: TRBV20-1; D: .; DNA: TGCAGTGCTAGACTTCCCTTCACGGGAAACACTGAAGCTTTCTTT; CDR3: CSARLPFTGNTEAFF
size: many; J: TRBJ2-7; V: TRBV24-1; D: TRBD1; DNA: TGTGCCACCAGTGATACCGGGACAGGCAACGAGCAGTACTTC; CDR3: CATSDTGTGNEQYF
size: many; J: TRBJ2-2; V: TRBV30; D: .; DNA: TGTGCCTGGAAGGGCTACACCGGGGAGCTGTTTTTT; CDR3: CAWKGYTGELFF
size: many; J: TRBJ2-3; V: TRBV7-2; D: TRBD1; DNA: TGTGCCAGCAGCCGGCTGGGACAGGGGGCAACAGATACGCAGTATTTT; CDR3: CASSRLGQGATDTQYF
size: .; J: TRBJ2-4; V: TRBV7-2; D: .; DNA: TGTGCCAGCAGCTTCTCGGGGACAGCCAAAAACATTCAGTACTTC; CDR3: CASSFSGTAKNIQYF
size: .; J: TRBJ2-3; V: TRBV28; D: .; DNA: TGTGCCAGCAGTTTCTCGATCCAGGTTCACACAGATACGCAGTATTTT; CDR3: CASSFSIQVHTDTQYF
size: .; J: TRBJ2-2; V: TRBV12-3/TRBV12-4; D: .; DNA: TGTGCCAGCAGCCAGGACTCTCCTCGAGCCGGGGAGCTGTTTTTT; CDR3: CASSQDSPRAGELFF
size: .; J: TRBJ2-3; V: TRBV9; D: TRBD2; DNA: TGTGCCAGCAGCGCGGGACTAGCGGGGTCCACAGATACGCAGTATTTT; CDR3: CASSAGLAGSTDTQYF
size: many; J: TRBJ2-7; V: TRBV2; D: .; DNA: TGTGCCAGCAAGGGGACAATAACCCACGAGCAGTACTTC; CDR3: CASKGTITHEQYF
size: .; J: TRBJ1-4; V: TRBV28; D: .; DNA: TGTGCCAGCAGTCCGCAGGGTGCGTTTGAAAAACTGTTTTTT; CDR3: CASSPQGAFEKLFF
size: few; J: TRBJ2-1; V: TRBV7-8; D: TRBD2; DNA: TGTGCCAGCAGCTCCACTAGCGGGGGGGCCTCCTACAATGAGCAGTTCTTC; CDR3: CASSSTSGGASYNEQFF
size: once; J: TRBJ1-1; V: TRBV11-1; D: .; DNA: TGTGCCCCCCCCCCCCCCCCCCCCACTGAAGCTTTCTTT; CDR3: CAPPPPPPTEAFF
size: many; J: TRBJ2-7; V: TRBV6-1; D: .; DNA: TGTGCCAGCAGTCTCGGTCTTATGGGTACCTACGAGCAGTACTTC; CDR3: CASSLGLMGTYEQYF
size: many; J: TRBJ1-1; V: TRBV18; D: TRBD1; DNA: TGTGCCAGCTCACCGGAACAGGGGTCCACTGAAGCTTTCTTT; CDR3: CASSPEQGSTEAFF
size: .; J: TRBJ2-1; V: TRBV9; D: TRBD1; DNA: TGTGCCAGCAGCGACCGGGACAGGGGGATGTATGAGCAGTTCTTC; CDR3: CASSDRDRGMYEQFF
size: many; J: TRBJ2-7; V: TRBV6-1; D: .; DNA: TGTGCCAGCAGTGCTCCACCGGGACTCGAGACTGGGGAGCAGTACTTC; CDR3: CASSAPPGLETGEQYF
size: few; J: TRBJ1-6; V: TRBV3-1; D: .; DNA: TGTGCCAGCAGCCCCACCGGGAGGAGGAATTCACCCCTCCACTTT; CDR3: CASSPTGRRNSPLHF
size: many; J: TRBJ2-3; V: TRBV5-1; D: TRBD2; DNA: TGCGCCAGCAGCTTTAGCGGGGGGTACGCAGATACGCAGTATTTT; CDR3: CASSFSGGYADTQYF
size: .; J: TRBJ2-4; V: TRBV6-2/TRBV6-3; D: .; DNA: TGTGCCAGCAGTTACTCGTCTGCAGAAAACATTCAGTACTTC; CDR3: CASSYSSAENIQYF
size: .; J: TRBJ1-6; V: TRBV2; D: .; DNA: TGTGCCGGACGACAGCGCTTTTACTATAATTCACCCCTCCACTTT; CDR3: CAGRQRFYYNSPLHF
size: few; J: TRBJ2-6; V: TRBV6-2/TRBV6-3; D: TRBD1; DNA: TGTGCCAGCAGTTCAACCCCGGACAGGGGAGTTGGGGCCAACGTCCTGACTTTC; CDR3: CASSSTPDRGVGANVLTF
size: .; J: TRBJ1-6; V: TRBV27; D: TRBD1; DNA: TGTGCCAGCAGTTTTCGATCCGGAGGGACAGGAGGTTACTCACCCCTCCACTTT; CDR3: CASSFRSGGTGGYSPLHF
size: many; J: TRBJ1-6; V: TRBV28; D: .; DNA: TGTGCCAGCAGCTTGGCTGGGGACGCAGGTTATAATTCACCCCTCCACTTT; CDR3: CASSLAGDAGYNSPLHF
size: few; J: TRBJ2-3; V: TRBV6-2/TRBV6-3; D: .; DNA: TGTGCCAGCAGAGTCGGTTGGCGGGGCACAGATACGCAGTATTTT; CDR3: CASRVGWRGTDTQYF
size: many; J: TRBJ1-3; V: TRBV2; D: .; DNA: TGTGCCAGCAGTACTGGAAACACCATATATTTT; CDR3: CASSTGNTIYF
size: few; J: TRBJ2-5; V: TRBV20-1; D: .; DNA: TGCAGTGCTAGAGATACGCGGGGCCCCGAGACCCAGTACTTC; CDR3: CSARDTRGPETQYF
size: many; J: TRBJ2-7; V: TRBV7-2; D: .; DNA: TGTGCCAGCAGCTTAGTTGGGGCCCTCACTTACGAGCAGTACTTC; CDR3: CASSLVGALTYEQYF
size: many; J: TRBJ1-5; V: TRBV7-8; D: TRBD1; DNA: TGTGCCAGCAGACGAGACAGGGTGAAGGGGACCCAGCATTTT; CDR3: CASRRDRVKGTQHF
size: .; J: TRBJ2-1; V: TRBV20-1; D: TRBD2; DNA: TGCAGTGTCGGGACTAGCCTAAAAAATGAGCAGTTCTTC; CDR3: CSVGTSLKNEQFF
size: .; J: TRBJ2-3; V: TRBV4-2; D: .; DNA: TGTGCCAGCAGCCAAGATTCGGGCAGGGCCACAGATACGCAGTATTTT; CDR3: CASSQDSGRATDTQYF
size: few; J: TRBJ1-1; V: TRBV25-1; D: .; DNA: TGTGCCAGCAACCCCGTAGGGGGGACTGAAGCTTTCTTT; CDR3: CASNPVGGTEAFF
size: few; J: TRBJ1-1; V: TRBV19; D: .; DNA: TGTGCCAGTAGTAACCTGGGGGCTACTGAAGCTTTCTTT; CDR3: CASSNLGATEAFF
size: many; J: TRBJ1-2; V: TRBV6-5; D: .; DNA: TGTGCCAGCAGTTACCGGCAGGACTCCTATGGCTACACCTTC; CDR3: CASSYRQDSYGYTF
size: many; J: TRBJ2-7; V: TRBV11-3; D: TRBD2; DNA: TGTGCCAGCAGCTTAGATCGGATTGGGACTAGCGGGACCTACGAGCAGTACTTC; CDR3: CASSLDRIGTSGTYEQYF
size: .; J: TRBJ2-3; V: TRBV19; D: .; DNA: TGTGCCAGTAGGATGGCGCCGGCGGGTACGCAGTATTTT; CDR3: CASRMAPAGTQYF
size: many; J: TRBJ2-7; V: TRBV7-9; D: .; DNA: TGTGCCAGCAGCTTATTTGAGAACTCCTACGAGCAGTACTTC; CDR3: CASSLFENSYEQYF
size: few; J: TRBJ1-5; V: TRBV6-1; D: TRBD1; DNA: TGTGCCAGCGAGGGACAGGTCGGTCTTCAGCCCCAGCATTTT; CDR3: CASEGQVGLQPQHF
size: .; J: TRBJ2-5; V: TRBV24-1; D: TRBD2; DNA: TGTGCCACCAGTGACCCCGGGACTAGCGGGGGGGTAGAGACCCAGTACTTC; CDR3: CATSDPGTSGGVETQYF
size: many; J: TRBJ1-5; V: TRBV10-3; D: .; DNA: TGTGCCATCAGTGAGATTGGTCAGCCCCAGCATTTT; CDR3: CAISEIGQPQHF